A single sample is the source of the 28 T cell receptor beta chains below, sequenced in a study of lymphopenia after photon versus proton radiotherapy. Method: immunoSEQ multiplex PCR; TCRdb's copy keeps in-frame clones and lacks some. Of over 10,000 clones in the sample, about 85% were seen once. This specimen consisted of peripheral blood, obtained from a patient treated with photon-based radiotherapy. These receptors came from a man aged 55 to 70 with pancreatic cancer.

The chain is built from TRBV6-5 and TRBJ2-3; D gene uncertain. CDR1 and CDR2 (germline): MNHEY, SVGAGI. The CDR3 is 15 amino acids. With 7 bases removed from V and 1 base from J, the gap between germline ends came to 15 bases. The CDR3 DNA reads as TGTGCCAGCAAGGTCGGTAGCTGGGGCACAGATACGCAGTATTTT. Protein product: CASKVGSWGTDTQYF.

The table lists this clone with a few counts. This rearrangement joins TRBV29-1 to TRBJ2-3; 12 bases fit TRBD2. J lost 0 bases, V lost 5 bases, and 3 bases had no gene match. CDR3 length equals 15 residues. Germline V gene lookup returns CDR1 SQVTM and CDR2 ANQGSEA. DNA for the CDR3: TGCAGCGTTCACCTAGCGGGGGGGAGCACAGATACGCAGTATTTT. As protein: CSVHLAGGSTDTQYF.

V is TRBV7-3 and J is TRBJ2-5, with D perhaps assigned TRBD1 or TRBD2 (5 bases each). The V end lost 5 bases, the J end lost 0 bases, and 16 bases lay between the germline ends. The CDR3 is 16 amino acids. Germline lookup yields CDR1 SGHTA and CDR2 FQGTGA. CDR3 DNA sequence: TGTGCCAGCAGCCCAGGGCGGGTGCCGTACCAAGAGACCCAGTACTTC. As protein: CASSPGRVPYQETQYF.

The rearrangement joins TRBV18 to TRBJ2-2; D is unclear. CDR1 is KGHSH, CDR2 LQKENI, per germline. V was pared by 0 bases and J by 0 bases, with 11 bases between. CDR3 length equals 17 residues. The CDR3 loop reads CASSPPIWETNTGELFF. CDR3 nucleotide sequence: TGTGCCAGCTCACCACCGATCTGGGAAACGAACACCGGGGAGCTGTTTTTT.

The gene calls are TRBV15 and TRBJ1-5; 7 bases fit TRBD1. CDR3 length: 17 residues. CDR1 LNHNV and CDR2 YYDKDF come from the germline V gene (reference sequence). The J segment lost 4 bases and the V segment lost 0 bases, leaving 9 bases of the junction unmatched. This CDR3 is CATSRDSGDSINQPQHF. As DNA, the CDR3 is TGTGCCACCAGCAGAGATTCAGGGGACAGCATAAATCAGCCCCAGCATTTT.

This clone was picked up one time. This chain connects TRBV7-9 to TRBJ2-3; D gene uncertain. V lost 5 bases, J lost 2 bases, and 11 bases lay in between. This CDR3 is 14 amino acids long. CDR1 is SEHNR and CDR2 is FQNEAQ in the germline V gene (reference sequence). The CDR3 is CASSQADSTDTQYF. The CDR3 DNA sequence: TGTGCCAGCAGCCAGGCCGATTCCACAGATACGCAGTATTTT. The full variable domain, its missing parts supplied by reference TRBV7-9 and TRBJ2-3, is DTGVSQNPRHKITKRGQNVTFRCDPISEHNRLYWYRQTLGQGPEFLTYFQNEAQLEKSRLLSDRFSAERPKGSFSTLEIQRTEQGDSAMYLCASSQADSTDTQYFGPGTRLTVL.

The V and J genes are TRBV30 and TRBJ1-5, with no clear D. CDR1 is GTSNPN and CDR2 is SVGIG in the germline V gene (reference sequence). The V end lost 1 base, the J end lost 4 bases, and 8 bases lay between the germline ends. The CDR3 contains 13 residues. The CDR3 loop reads CAWSAESNQPQHF. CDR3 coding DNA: TGTGCCTGGAGTGCCGAGTCAAATCAGCCCCAGCATTTT.

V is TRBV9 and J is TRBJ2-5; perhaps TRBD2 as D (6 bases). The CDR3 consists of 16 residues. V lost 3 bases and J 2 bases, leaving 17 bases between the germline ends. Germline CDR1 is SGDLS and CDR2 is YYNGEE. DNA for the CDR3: TGTGCCAGCAGCGGGGAGGACTCCCCGGGGCAAGAGACCCAGTACTTC. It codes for CASSGEDSPGQETQYF.

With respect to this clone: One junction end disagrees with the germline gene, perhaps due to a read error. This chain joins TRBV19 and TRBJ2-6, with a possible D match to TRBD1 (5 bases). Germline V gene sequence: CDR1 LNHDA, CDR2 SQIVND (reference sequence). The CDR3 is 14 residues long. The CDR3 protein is CASSILAGANVPTF. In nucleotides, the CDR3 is TGTGCCAGTAGTATCCTGGCTGGGGCCAACGTCCCGACTTTC.

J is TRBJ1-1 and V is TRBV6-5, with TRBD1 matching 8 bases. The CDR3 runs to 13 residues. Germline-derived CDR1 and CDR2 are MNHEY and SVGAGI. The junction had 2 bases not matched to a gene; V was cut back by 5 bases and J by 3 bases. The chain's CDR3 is CASSKQGDTEAFF. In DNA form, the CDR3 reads TGTGCCAGCAGTAAACAGGGGGACACTGAAGCTTTCTTT.

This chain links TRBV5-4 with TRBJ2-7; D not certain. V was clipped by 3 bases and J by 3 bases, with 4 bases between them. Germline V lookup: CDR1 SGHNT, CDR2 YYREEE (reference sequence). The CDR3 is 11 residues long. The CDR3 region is CASSSLYEQYF. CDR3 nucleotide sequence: TGTGCCAGCAGCTCCCTCTACGAGCAGTACTTC.

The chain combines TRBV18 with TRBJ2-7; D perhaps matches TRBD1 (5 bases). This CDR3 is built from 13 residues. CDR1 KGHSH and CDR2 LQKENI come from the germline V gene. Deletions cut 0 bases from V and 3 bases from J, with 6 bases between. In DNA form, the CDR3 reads TGTGCCAGCTCACCACCAGGGGACTACGAGCAGTACTTC. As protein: CASSPPGDYEQYF.

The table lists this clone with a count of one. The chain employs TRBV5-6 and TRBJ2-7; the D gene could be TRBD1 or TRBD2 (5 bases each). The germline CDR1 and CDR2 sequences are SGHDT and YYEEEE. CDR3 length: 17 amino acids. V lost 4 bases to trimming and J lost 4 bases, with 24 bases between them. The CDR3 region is CASSPTGLSLSTYEQYF. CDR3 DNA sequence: TGTGCCAGCAGCCCTACGGGGCTTTCGTTGTCGACTTACGAGCAGTACTTC.

The CDR3 here is CASSKGTGVVSGANVLTF. As DNA, the CDR3 is TGTGCCAGCAGCAAGGGGACAGGGGTCGTATCTGGGGCCAACGTCCTGACTTTC. The V gene is TRBV21-1, the J gene TRBJ2-6; TRBD1 is the table's D call and was not checked against the DNA. TRBV21-1 is deemed a pseudogene. The CDR3 extends over 18 amino acids.

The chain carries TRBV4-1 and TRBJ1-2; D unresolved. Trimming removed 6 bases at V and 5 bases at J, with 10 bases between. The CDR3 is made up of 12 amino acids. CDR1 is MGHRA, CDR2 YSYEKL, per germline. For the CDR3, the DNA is TGCGCCAGCAGTCACGGATCTTATGGCTACACCTTC. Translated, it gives CASSHGSYGYTF.

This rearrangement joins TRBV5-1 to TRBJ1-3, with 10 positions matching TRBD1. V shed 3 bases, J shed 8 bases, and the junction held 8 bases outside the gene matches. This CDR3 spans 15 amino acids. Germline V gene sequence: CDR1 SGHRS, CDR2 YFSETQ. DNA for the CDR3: TGCGCCAGCAGCTCGGTTAGACAGGGGGCAGACACCATATATTTT. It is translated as CASSSVRQGADTIYF. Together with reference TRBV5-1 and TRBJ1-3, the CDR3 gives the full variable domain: KAGVTQTPRYLIKTRGQQVTLSCSPISGHRSVSWYQQTPGQGLQFLFEYFSETQRNKGNFPGRFSGRQFSNSRSEMNVSTLELGDSALYLCASSSVRQGADTIYFGEGSWLTVV.

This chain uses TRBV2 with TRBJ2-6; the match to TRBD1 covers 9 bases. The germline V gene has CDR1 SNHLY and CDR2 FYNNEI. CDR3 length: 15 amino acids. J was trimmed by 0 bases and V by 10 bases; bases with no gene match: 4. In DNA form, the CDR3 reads TGTGCCACAGGACAGGGGCCCTCTGGGGCCAACGTCCTGACTTTC. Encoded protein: CATGQGPSGANVLTF.

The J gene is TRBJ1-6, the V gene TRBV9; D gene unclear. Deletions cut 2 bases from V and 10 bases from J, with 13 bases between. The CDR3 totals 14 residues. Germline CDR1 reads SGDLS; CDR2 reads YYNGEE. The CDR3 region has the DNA TGTGCCAGCAGCGTGTATCAGGACGAGTCACCCCTCCACTTT. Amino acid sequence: CASSVYQDESPLHF.

CDR3 in amino acids: CASSLEVCFWAFF. In nucleotides, the CDR3 is TGCGCCAGCAGCTTGGAAGTTTGTTTTTGGGCTTTCTTT. The rearrangement uses TRBV5-1 and TRBJ1-1; D not certain. The germline V and J ends were trimmed by 0 bases and 11 bases, with 14 bases remaining between them. From germline, CDR1 is SGHRS and CDR2 YFSETQ. This CDR3 spans 13 amino acids. Looking up the rest from reference TRBV5-1 and TRBJ1-1 gives the full variable domain: KAGVTQTPRYLIKTRGQQVTLSCSPISGHRSVSWYQQTPGQGLQFLFEYFSETQRNKGNFPGRFSGRQFSNSRSEMNVSTLELGDSALYLCASSLEVCFWAFFGQGTRLTVV.

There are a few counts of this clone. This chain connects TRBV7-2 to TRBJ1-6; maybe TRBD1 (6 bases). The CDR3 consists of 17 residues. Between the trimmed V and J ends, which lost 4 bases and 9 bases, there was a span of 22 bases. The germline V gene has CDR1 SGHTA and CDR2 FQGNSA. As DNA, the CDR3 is TGTGCCAGCAGCTCAGGGGCAATAACTCGACTAACTTCACCCCTCCACTTT. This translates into CASSSGAITRLTSPLHF.

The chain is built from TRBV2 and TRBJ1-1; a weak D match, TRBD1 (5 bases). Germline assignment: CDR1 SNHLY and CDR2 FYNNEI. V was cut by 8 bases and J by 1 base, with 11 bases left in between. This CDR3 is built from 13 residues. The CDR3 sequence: CASGARWNTEAFF. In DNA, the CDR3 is TGTGCCAGCGGGGCCAGGTGGAACACTGAAGCTTTCTTT.

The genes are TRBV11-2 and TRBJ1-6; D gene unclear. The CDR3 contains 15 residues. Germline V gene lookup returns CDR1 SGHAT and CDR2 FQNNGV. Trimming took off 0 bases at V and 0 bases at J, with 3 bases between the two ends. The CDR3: CASSLEGSYNSPLHF. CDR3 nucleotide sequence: TGTGCCAGCAGCTTAGAGGGCTCCTATAATTCACCCCTCCACTTT.

CDR3 nucleotide sequence: TGTGCCAGTAGTCCCCCAGGGGGTCTCGGCACTGAAGCTTTCTTT. This encodes CASSPPGGLGTEAFF. The chain recombines TRBV19 with TRBJ1-1; 7 bases line up with TRBD1. The germline V gene encodes CDR1 LNHDA and CDR2 SQIVND (reference sequence). This CDR3 is 15 amino acids long. J lost 4 bases, V lost 5 bases, and 10 bases had no gene match.

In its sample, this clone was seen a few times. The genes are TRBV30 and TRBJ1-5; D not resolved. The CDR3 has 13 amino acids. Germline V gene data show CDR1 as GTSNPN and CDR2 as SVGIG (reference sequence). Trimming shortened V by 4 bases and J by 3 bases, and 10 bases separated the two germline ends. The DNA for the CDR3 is TGTGCCTGGACCCGGTCTCCCAATCAGCCCCAGCATTTT. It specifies CAWTRSPNQPQHF.

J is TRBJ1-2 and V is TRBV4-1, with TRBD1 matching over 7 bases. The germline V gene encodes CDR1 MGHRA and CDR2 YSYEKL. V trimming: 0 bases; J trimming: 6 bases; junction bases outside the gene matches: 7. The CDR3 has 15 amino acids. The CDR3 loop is CASSQDPTGTHGYTF. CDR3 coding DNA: TGCGCCAGCAGCCAAGATCCGACAGGGACACATGGCTACACCTTC.

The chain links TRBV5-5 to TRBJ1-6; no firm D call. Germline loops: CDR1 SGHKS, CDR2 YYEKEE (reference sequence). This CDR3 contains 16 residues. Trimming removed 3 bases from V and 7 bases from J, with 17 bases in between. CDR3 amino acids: CASSSLSSGVNSPLHF. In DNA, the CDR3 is TGTGCCAGCAGCTCCCTGTCGTCCGGGGTAAATTCACCCCTCCACTTT.

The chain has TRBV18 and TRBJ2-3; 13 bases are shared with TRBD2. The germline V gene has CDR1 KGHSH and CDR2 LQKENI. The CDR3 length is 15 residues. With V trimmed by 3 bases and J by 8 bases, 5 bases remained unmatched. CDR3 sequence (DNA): TGTGCCAGCTCACCCCGGACTAGCGGGAGTCGTACGCAGTATTTT. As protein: CASSPRTSGSRTQYF. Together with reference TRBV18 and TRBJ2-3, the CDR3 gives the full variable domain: NAGVMQNPRHLVRRRGQEARLRCSPMKGHSHVYWYRQLPEEGLKFMVYLQKENIIDESGMPKERFSAEFPKEGPSILRIQQVVRGDSAAYFCASSPRTSGSRTQYFGPGTRLTVL.

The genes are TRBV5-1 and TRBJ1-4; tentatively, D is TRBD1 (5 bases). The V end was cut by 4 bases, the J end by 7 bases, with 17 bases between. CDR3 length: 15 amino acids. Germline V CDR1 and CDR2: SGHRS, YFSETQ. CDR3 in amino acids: CASSSGEIGGEKLFF. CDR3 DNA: TGCGCCAGCAGCAGCGGGGAAATTGGGGGTGAAAAACTGTTTTTT.